Each of the 27 T cell receptor beta chains below was sequenced from the same sample in a study of shared clonotypes between healthy human individuals. Profiled with immunoSEQ multiplex PCR; TCRdb holds only in-frame clones, not every one. In the table there are millions of clones, over 85% of which are singletons. Sample: naive CD4+ T cells sorted from blood. This sample's subset: CD45RA+ positively selected. Receptors originate from a man aged 18 to 29 in good health.

This rearrangement joins TRBV18 to TRBJ2-7; D is unresolved. The CDR3 extends over 16 amino acids. Trimming left V 2 bases short and J 5 bases short, with 19 bases between. Germline V gene data show CDR1 as KGHSH and CDR2 as LQKENI. The CDR3 DNA reads as TGTGCCAGCTCACCATCTTCCCCGACGACTTTAAACGAGCAGTACTTC. It specifies CASSPSSPTTLNEQYF. The whole variable domain, filled in from reference TRBV18 and TRBJ2-7, reads NAGVMQNPRHLVRRRGQEARLRCSPMKGHSHVYWYRQLPEEGLKFMVYLQKENIIDESGMPKERFSAEFPKEGPSILRIQQVVRGDSAAYFCASSPSSPTTLNEQYFGPGTRLTVT.

With respect to this clone: At the DNA level, this CDR3 is encoded by other sequences in the same sample as well. The chain combines TRBV9 with TRBJ1-1; the D is unclear. CDR3 size: 14 residues. Per the germline V gene, CDR1 is SGDLS and CDR2 is YYNGEE. Trimming took off 0 bases at V and 2 bases at J, with 8 bases between the two ends. The CDR3 nucleotides read TGTGCCAGCAGCGTAGGCCCGGTAAACACTGAAGCTTTCTTT. Amino acids: CASSVGPVNTEAFF.

The rearrangement uses TRBV5-4 and TRBJ1-2; D remains ambiguous. CDR3 length: 13 amino acids. Trimming removed 3 bases at V and 1 base at J, with 7 bases between. Germline-derived CDR1 and CDR2 are SGHNT and YYREEE (reference sequence). CDR3 amino acids: CASSYGVNYGYTF. The CDR3 DNA reads TGTGCCAGCAGCTACGGCGTTAACTATGGCTACACCTTC.

The V gene is TRBV10-1, the J gene TRBJ1-1, with D maybe TRBD1 (6 bases). This CDR3 is built from 16 residues. Germline CDR1 and CDR2: WNHNN and SYGVQD (reference sequence). V shed 6 bases and J shed 0 bases, with 17 bases lying between them. In nucleotides, the CDR3 is TGCGCCAGCAGCCCCGGGGGGGGCTACCTGAACACTGAAGCTTTCTTT. It is translated as CASSPGGGYLNTEAFF.

The rearrangement links TRBV5-5 to TRBJ2-2; 7 nucleotides match TRBD2. CDR1 SGHKS and CDR2 YYEKEE come from the germline V gene (reference sequence). V shed 5 bases and J 6 bases; nucleotides not matched to a gene: 7. CDR3 length: 14 residues. DNA of the CDR3: TGTGCCAGCAGTTATGGACTAGTCCCCGGGGAGCTGTTTTTT. Protein: CASSYGLVPGELFF.

This clone was seen only once. This chain connects TRBV5-1 to TRBJ2-1, with TRBD2 identical over 10 bases. This CDR3 is 18 amino acids long. Germline CDR1 reads SGHRS; CDR2 reads YFSETQ. The V gene end was trimmed by 1 base and the J gene end by 0 bases; junction bases not matched to a gene: 7. This CDR3 is CASSLRSSGGSSYNEQFF. The CDR3 nucleotides are TGCGCCAGCAGCTTGAGGTCTAGCGGGGGAAGCTCCTACAATGAGCAGTTCTTC.

The CDR3 nucleotides read TGTGCCAGCAGCTACCCCCTGGGACTGATTAGCACAGATACGCAGTATTTT. Translation: CASSYPLGLISTDTQYF. J is TRBJ2-3 and V is TRBV5-4; the D gene is possibly TRBD2 (6 bases). Per the germline V gene, CDR1 is SGHNT and CDR2 is YYREEE (reference sequence). This CDR3 contains 17 residues. Between the trimmed V and J ends, which lost 3 bases and 0 bases, there was a span of 17 bases.

V and J are TRBV5-4 and TRBJ1-1, with a possible D match to TRBD1 (5 bases). Germline CDR1 and CDR2: SGHNT and YYREEE (reference sequence). This CDR3 region has 15 residues. Trimming took 2 bases from V and 5 from J, leaving 16 bases between them. CDR3 coding DNA: TGTGCCAGCAGCTTACGGTTGGGGGTTGAAACTGAAGCTTTCTTT. Encoded protein: CASSLRLGVETEAFF. Together with reference TRBV5-4 and TRBJ1-1, the CDR3 gives the full variable domain: ETGVTQSPTHLIKTRGQQVTLRCSSQSGHNTVSWYQQALGQGPQFIFQYYREEENGRGNFPPRFSGLQFPNYSSELNVNALELDDSALYLCASSLRLGVETEAFFGQGTRLTVV.

The CDR3: CASSQGNTGRRNEKLFF. The CDR3 DNA sequence: TGTGCCAGCAGCCAAGGGAATACAGGGAGGAGGAATGAAAAACTGTTTTTT. The chain has TRBV14 and TRBJ1-4, with D possibly being TRBD1 (6 bases). V was trimmed by 1 base and J by 5 bases, leaving 17 bases between them. The CDR3 is made up of 17 amino acids. The germline V gene encodes CDR1 SGHDN and CDR2 FVKESK.

V usage is TRBV6-1 and J usage is TRBJ1-6; D unclear. Germline V lookup: CDR1 MNHNS, CDR2 SASEGT. The CDR3 covers 11 residues. Trimming pared 4 bases from V and 9 bases from J, leaving 4 bases between. The CDR3: CASSATSPLHF. DNA of the CDR3: TGTGCCAGCAGTGCGACTTCACCCCTCCACTTT.

About this clone: This same CDR3 is encoded by further DNA sequences in the sample. The rearrangement joins TRBV30 to TRBJ1-4; the D gene is possibly TRBD1 (6 bases). The germline V and J ends were trimmed by 5 bases and 8 bases, with 12 bases remaining between them. The length of the CDR3 is 12 residues. Germline lookup yields CDR1 GTSNPN and CDR2 SVGIG (reference sequence). CDR3 in amino acids: CAWRRGGEKLFF. DNA of the CDR3: TGTGCCTGGCGGAGGGGGGGAGAAAAACTGTTTTTT. The complete variable domain, with remaining parts taken from reference TRBV30 and TRBJ1-4, reads SQTIHQWPATLVQPVGSPLSLECTVEGTSNPNLYWYRQAAGRGLQLLFYSVGIGQISSEVPQNLSASRPQDRQFILSSKKLLLSDSGFYLCAWRRGGEKLFFGSGTQLSVL.

The chain recombines TRBV28 with TRBJ2-1; D might be TRBD1 (5 bases). Germline V gene lookup returns CDR1 MDHEN and CDR2 SYDVKM. V shed 4 bases and J shed 7 bases, with 17 bases lying between them. The CDR3 has 15 residues. The CDR3: CASSSQGGVRNEQFF. The CDR3 bases are TGTGCCAGCAGTTCCCAGGGCGGTGTAAGGAATGAGCAGTTCTTC.

V usage is TRBV30 and J usage is TRBJ1-4; the D is unclear. Trimming removed 4 bases from V and 0 bases from J, with 9 bases in between. The length of the CDR3 is 14 residues. Germline CDR1 is GTSNPN and CDR2 is SVGIG (reference sequence). The CDR3 bases are TGTGCCTGGACTGCGGCTGCAACTAATGAAAAACTGTTTTTT. Encoded protein: CAWTAAATNEKLFF.

This clone was seen more than once but under ten times. The genes are TRBV10-3 and TRBJ1-6; D is ambiguous. This CDR3 region has 12 residues. Germline CDR1 is ENHRY and CDR2 is SYGVKD. V lost 0 bases, J lost 8 bases, and 2 bases lay in between. The CDR3 region has the DNA TGTGCCATCAGTGAGTCGCATTCACCCCTCCACTTT. This sequence encodes CAISESHSPLHF.

This chain uses TRBV11-2 with TRBJ2-1, with D perhaps given as TRBD1 or TRBD2 (6 bases each). V dropped 1 base and J dropped 13 bases, with 11 bases sitting between them. The CDR3 has 12 amino acids. Germline CDR1 is SGHAT and CDR2 is FQNNGV. The CDR3 DNA reads TGTGCCAGCAGCTTAGGAGGGGGGAGTCAGTTCTTC. As protein: CASSLGGGSQFF.

This chain joins TRBV5-1 and TRBJ1-2; 8 bases match TRBD1. Germline lookup yields CDR1 SGHRS and CDR2 YFSETQ. Trimming took 1 base from V and 4 from J; bases not matched to a gene: 18. The CDR3 runs to 19 residues. The CDR3 sequence is CASSLFLMNDRGGIYGYTF. CDR3 sequence (DNA): TGCGCCAGCAGCTTGTTTCTCATGAACGACAGGGGAGGAATCTATGGCTACACCTTC.

In this sample, this clone turned up a few times. This chain joins TRBV19 and TRBJ2-4; D remains ambiguous. The germline V and J ends were trimmed by 3 bases and 5 bases, with 8 bases remaining between them. The CDR3 contains 13 residues. Germline loops: CDR1 LNHDA, CDR2 SQIVND (reference sequence). CDR3 coding DNA: TGTGCCAGTAGTATTAATCAGGAAAACATTCAGTACTTC. This encodes CASSINQENIQYF. The whole variable domain, filled in from reference TRBV19 and TRBJ2-4, reads DGGITQSPKYLFRKEGQNVTLSCEQNLNHDAMYWYRQDPGQGLRLIYYSQIVNDFQKGDIAEGYSVSREKKESFPLTVTSAQKNPTAFYLCASSINQENIQYFGAGTRLSVL.

This chain connects TRBV27 to TRBJ2-7, with 9 bases matching TRBD1. The CDR3 totals 15 residues. V shed 3 bases, J shed 6 bases, and the junction held 9 bases outside the gene matches. The germline V gene has CDR1 MNHEY and CDR2 SMNVEV (reference sequence). The DNA for the CDR3 is TGTGCCAGCAGTTTGTCCGGGACAGGGATCGCCGAGCAGTACTTC. Translation: CASSLSGTGIAEQYF.

This sequence joins TRBV5-6 and TRBJ2-1, with D unresolved. CDR1 and CDR2 from the germline V gene are SGHDT and YYEEEE. The CDR3 is made up of 15 amino acids. The V and J ends lost 2 bases and 5 bases respectively, with 14 bases between them. The chain's CDR3 is CASSFLPTKDNEQFF. The CDR3 coding sequence is TGTGCCAGCAGCTTTTTACCTACGAAGGACAATGAGCAGTTCTTC.

This clone was seen just once. CDR3 residues: CAWMQGARNTIYF. The CDR3, as DNA: TGTGCCTGGATGCAGGGGGCGAGAAACACCATATATTTT. The chain combines TRBV30 with TRBJ1-3; 8 bases match TRBD1. Germline CDR1 is GTSNPN and CDR2 is SVGIG (reference sequence). The CDR3 consists of 13 residues. Trimming removed 4 bases from V and 5 bases from J; junction bases left unmatched: 4. Supplemented by reference TRBV30 and TRBJ1-3, the full variable domain reads SQTIHQWPATLVQPVGSPLSLECTVEGTSNPNLYWYRQAAGRGLQLLFYSVGIGQISSEVPQNLSASRPQDRQFILSSKKLLLSDSGFYLCAWMQGARNTIYFGEGSWLTVV.

This sequence joins TRBV5-1 and TRBJ2-7; TRBD2 is a possible D gene (7 bases). The germline CDR1 and CDR2 sequences are SGHRS and YFSETQ. The CDR3 length is 14 residues. V shed 1 base and J shed 2 bases, with 10 bases lying between them. CDR3 in DNA: TGCGCCAGCAGCTTGACGCGGGGGCCCTACGAGCAGTACTTC. It yields the protein CASSLTRGPYEQYF.

About this clone: One end of the junction varies from germline; a read error may be responsible. The rearrangement links TRBV7-7 to TRBJ2-5; D remains unclear. This CDR3 region has 14 residues. Germline V lookup: CDR1 SSHAT, CDR2 FNYEAQ (reference sequence). CDR3 sequence reads: CASSPRRAGETQYF. CDR3 sequence (DNA): TGTGCTAGCAGCCCTCGTCGGGCCGGAGAGACCCAGTACTTC. The variable domain in full, with the rest retrieved from reference TRBV7-7 and TRBJ2-5, is GAGVSQSPRYKVTKRGQDVTLRCDPISSHATLYWYQQALGQGPEFLTYFNYEAQPDKSGLPSDRFSAERPEGSISTLTIQRTEQRDSAMYRCASSPRRAGETQYFGPGTRLLVL.

The V gene is TRBV9, the J gene TRBJ2-7, with TRBD1 identical over 11 bases. Germline CDR1 is SGDLS and CDR2 is YYNGEE. The CDR3 is 15 residues long. With V trimmed by 3 bases and J by 4 bases, 6 bases remained unmatched. The CDR3 spells CASSEGQGAGYEQYF. As DNA, the CDR3 is TGTGCCAGCAGCGAAGGACAGGGGGCGGGTTACGAGCAGTACTTC.

The genes are TRBV9 and TRBJ1-4; 10 nucleotides align to TRBD1. The CDR3 consists of 17 residues. Looked up from germline, CDR1 is SGDLS and CDR2 is YYNGEE. Trimming at V came to 4 bases and at J to 3 bases, leaving 9 bases not matched to a gene. Written as DNA, the CDR3 is TGTGCCAGCAGCTCACGGACAGGGGGAGCCGCTAATGAAAAACTGTTTTTT. As protein: CASSSRTGGAANEKLFF. The full variable domain, rest sourced from reference TRBV9 and TRBJ1-4, is DSGVTQTPKHLITATGQRVTLRCSPRSGDLSVYWYQQSLDQGLQFLIQYYNGEERAKGNILERFSAQQFPDLHSELNLSSLELGDSALYFCASSSRTGGAANEKLFFGSGTQLSVL.

This clone appeared a single time. Distinct nucleotide sequences in the sample also encode this CDR3. The chain carries TRBV9 and TRBJ2-2, with 14 positions matching TRBD2. The CDR3 has 16 residues. V trimming: 2 bases; J trimming: 5 bases; junction bases outside the gene matches: 2. The germline CDR1 and CDR2 sequences are SGDLS and YYNGEE. The CDR3 spells CASSVTSGRVTGELFF. The CDR3 DNA follows: TGTGCCAGCAGCGTGACTAGCGGGAGGGTAACCGGGGAGCTGTTTTTT.

J is TRBJ1-1 and V is TRBV29-1, with D tentatively TRBD1 (6 bases). Trimming removed 1 base at V and 0 bases at J, with 12 bases between. CDR1 is SQVTM, CDR2 ANQGSEA, per germline. The CDR3 loop spans 15 amino acids. The CDR3 here is CSVEVAGTLNTEAFF. CDR3 DNA sequence: TGCAGCGTTGAAGTGGCCGGGACACTGAACACTGAAGCTTTCTTT.

The rearrangement uses TRBV28 and TRBJ1-1; the D is unclear. Between the trimmed V and J ends, which lost 7 bases and 5 bases, there was a span of 11 bases. This CDR3 comprises 12 residues. Germline V gives CDR1 MDHEN, CDR2 SYDVKM. Here the CDR3 DNA reads TGTGCCAGCACTGCTCCGGGGACTGAAGCTTTCTTT. This codes for CASTAPGTEAFF. Variable domain in full (rest from reference TRBV28 and TRBJ1-1): DVKVTQSSRYLVKRTGEKVFLECVQDMDHENMFWYRQDPGLGLRLIYFSYDVKMKEKGDIPEGYSVSREKKERFSLILESASTNQTSMYLCASTAPGTEAFFGQGTRLTVV.